This is a list of T cell receptor beta chains from one sample in a study of blood T cell repertoires in COVID-19. Using immunoSEQ multiplex PCR, the repertoire was profiled, and TCRdb retains in-frame clones only, with some absent. The sample records about 220,000 clones, roughly 85% being singletons. Source material: peripheral blood. The receptors were sampled from a middle-aged man who had recovered from COVID-19. CDR3s include the opening cysteine and the closing phenylalanine or tryptophan. Fields, in order: CDR3 protein, CDR3 DNA, V gene, J gene, D gene, clone size. A D gene is named only where the DNA matches it firmly. Clone size, where shown, is once, few, many, or a class for clones that have expanded.

cdr3_aa: CASSFRGPADTQYF; cdr3_nt: TGCGCCAGCAGCTTCCGGGGTCCCGCAGATACGCAGTATTTT; v_call: TRBV5-1; j_call: TRBJ2-3; d_call: .; clone_size: .
cdr3_aa: CASSPRTGDSPLHF; cdr3_nt: TGTGCCAGCTCACCACGGACAGGCGATTCACCCCTCCACTTT; v_call: TRBV18; j_call: TRBJ1-6; d_call: TRBD1; clone_size: .
cdr3_aa: CASSPRPGSTDTQYF; cdr3_nt: TGTGCCAGCAGCCCCCGGCCAGGGAGCACAGATACGCAGTATTTT; v_call: TRBV28; j_call: TRBJ2-3; d_call: .; clone_size: once
cdr3_aa: CASTRLAGPGETQYF; cdr3_nt: TGTGCCAGTACTAGGCTTGCGGGCCCCGGAGAGACCCAGTACTTC; v_call: TRBV19; j_call: TRBJ2-5; d_call: .; clone_size: .
cdr3_aa: CASSLSTGPYEQYF; cdr3_nt: TGTGCCAGCAGTTTATCGACAGGACCCTACGAGCAGTACTTC; v_call: TRBV27; j_call: TRBJ2-7; d_call: .; clone_size: .
cdr3_aa: CASTKTGGDTGELFF; cdr3_nt: TGTGCCAGCACGAAGACAGGGGGGGACACCGGGGAGCTGTTTTTT; v_call: TRBV6-4; j_call: TRBJ2-2; d_call: TRBD1; clone_size: many
cdr3_aa: CASSYPSARQETQYF; cdr3_nt: TGTGCCAGCAGTTACCCCTCAGCGCGCCAAGAGACCCAGTACTTC; v_call: TRBV6-6; j_call: TRBJ2-5; d_call: .; clone_size: .
cdr3_aa: CASSEGLAGDTQYF; cdr3_nt: TGTGCCAGCAGTGAAGGCCTAGCGGGAGATACGCAGTATTTT; v_call: TRBV6-1; j_call: TRBJ2-3; d_call: TRBD2; clone_size: .
cdr3_aa: CASSEWAGAKGTEAFF; cdr3_nt: TGTGCCAGCAGTGAATGGGCAGGGGCCAAAGGGACTGAAGCTTTCTTT; v_call: TRBV6-4; j_call: TRBJ1-1; d_call: .; clone_size: once
cdr3_aa: CASSLDRGGNQPQHF; cdr3_nt: TGTGCCAGCAGCTTAGACAGGGGAGGCAATCAGCCCCAGCATTTT; v_call: TRBV11-2; j_call: TRBJ1-5; d_call: .; clone_size: .
cdr3_aa: CASSPDLDRGLETQYF; cdr3_nt: TGTGCCAGCAGTCCGGACCTGGACAGGGGCCTCGAGACCCAGTACTTC; v_call: TRBV27; j_call: TRBJ2-5; d_call: TRBD1; clone_size: once
cdr3_aa: CASSQDHVTGTVDSPLHF; cdr3_nt: TGTGCCAGCAGCCAAGATCATGTGACAGGGACGGTGGATTCACCCCTCCACTTT; v_call: TRBV3-1/TRBV3-2; j_call: TRBJ1-6; d_call: TRBD1; clone_size: .